This T cell receptor beta chain derives from a study of T cell responses to AZD1222 COVID-19 vaccine. Study-level results: Spike was spanned by vaccine-associated CD4 TCRs, with dominance at 160-218 and 743-854.

TCRdb's table, derived via immunoSEQ multiplex PCR, lists solely in-frame clones and lacks some. This table has 150,000 or so clones, 90% to 95% appearing once. V lost 2 bases, J lost 11 bases, and 13 bases lay in between. Germline V gene data show CDR1 as SGHTA and CDR2 as FQGNSA. This CDR3 is 13 amino acids long. This clone was observed a single time. Its antigen is unidentified. The sequencing here drew on peripheral blood, taken on day 0 of AZD1222 vaccination. The TCR comes from an adult in good health. The chain uses TRBV7-2 and TRBJ1-5; D is possibly TRBD1 (6 bases). The DNA of the CDR3 is TGTGCCAGCAGCTTAAGACCCCCAGGGGCCCAGCATTTT. Amino acids: CASSLRPPGAQHF.